The clone carrying this T cell receptor (beta chain) is categorized as medium-sized (0.01 to 0.1%). What it binds is not known. T-allo10 cells from the graft donor were described as anergic, host-alloantigen-specific, and alloantigen-specific suppressors. The CDR3 spans 17 residues. V gave up 5 bases and J gave up 7 bases; unmatched junction bases: 12. TCRdb reanalysed the reads using MiXCR and keeps one entry per CDR3 protein. Of approximately 5,300 distinct CDR3 sequences in the sample, around a quarter are singletons; the top ten hold roughly 7.7%. The data derive from a study of type 1 regulatory T cells. Across the study: This in vitro CD4 product, T-allo10, is enriched for Tr1 cells and alloantigen-specific.

The receptor's source is a human donor in good health. The chain links TRBV12-3 or TRBV12-4 to TRBJ1-5; 12 nucleotides align to TRBD1. The sample taken for sequencing was cultured T cells, either the whole culture or a sorted T cell fraction (not recorded which). Subset in this sample: Tr1-enriched cell product generated in vitro against host alloantigens. The chain's CDR3 is CASSPGEGQGARQPQHF. CDR3 DNA: TGTGCCAGCAGTCCGGGTGAGGGACAGGGGGCGCGGCAGCCCCAGCATTTT.